This is a list of T cell receptor beta chains from one sample in a study of OX40 agonist ivuxolimab in advanced cancers. Here immunoSEQ multiplex PCR was the method, and the copy in TCRdb shows in-frame clones only, minus some. This sample has roughly 50,000 clones, with over 80% found just once. The sample here was CD4+ or CD8+ T cells sorted from blood, taken in a trial of the OX40 agonist ivuxolimab. The receptor set was obtained from an adult with an advanced solid tumor such as melanoma, head and neck, liver or kidney cancer. Each CDR3 is given with its conserved first and last residue. The D gene is left open where the match is weak. Clone size is given for some rows only: seen once, a few or many times, or a class if the clone is expanded.

v_gene: TRBV5-1; d_gene: TRBD1; abundance: NA; j_gene: TRBJ2-1; CDR3aa: CASSLGGQVYNEQFF; CDR3nt: TGCGCCAGCAGCTTGGGAGGACAGGTATACAATGAGCAGTTCTTC
v_gene: TRBV19; d_gene: TRBD1; abundance: many; j_gene: TRBJ1-5; CDR3aa: CASNTGGDSNQPQHF; CDR3nt: TGTGCCAGCAATACAGGGGGGGATAGCAATCAGCCCCAGCATTTT
v_gene: TRBV4-3; d_gene: NA; abundance: NA; j_gene: TRBJ2-2; CDR3aa: CASSQDPLATGANTGELFF; CDR3nt: TGCGCCAGCAGCCAAGATCCCCTAGCGACGGGGGCGAACACCGGGGAGCTGTTTTTT
v_gene: TRBV9; d_gene: NA; abundance: NA; j_gene: TRBJ2-2; CDR3aa: CASSVVPGLAGELFF; CDR3nt: TGTGCCAGCAGCGTAGTTCCAGGGCTCGCGGGGGAGCTGTTTTTT
v_gene: TRBV5-1; d_gene: TRBD2; abundance: NA; j_gene: TRBJ2-3; CDR3aa: CASQLRAGADTQYF; CDR3nt: TGCGCCAGCCAGCTGAGGGCGGGGGCAGATACGCAGTATTTT
v_gene: TRBV27; d_gene: NA; abundance: NA; j_gene: TRBJ2-1; CDR3aa: CASSLLASDYNEQFF; CDR3nt: TGTGCCAGCAGTTTACTGGCTAGCGACTACAATGAGCAGTTCTTC
v_gene: TRBV5-1; d_gene: TRBD2; abundance: NA; j_gene: TRBJ2-7; CDR3aa: CASSLTSGSYYEQYF; CDR3nt: TGCGCCAGCAGCCTGACTAGCGGGAGCTACTACGAGCAGTACTTC
v_gene: TRBV7-2; d_gene: NA; abundance: NA; j_gene: TRBJ1-1; CDR3aa: CASSSGRGRTEAFF; CDR3nt: TGTGCCAGCAGCTCCGGTCGGGGCAGAACTGAAGCTTTCTTT
v_gene: TRBV19; d_gene: NA; abundance: NA; j_gene: TRBJ2-1; CDR3aa: CASISGVPYNEQFF; CDR3nt: TGTGCCAGCATCTCAGGGGTCCCGTACAATGAGCAGTTCTTC
v_gene: TRBV7-2; d_gene: NA; abundance: once; j_gene: TRBJ2-1; CDR3aa: CASRLSPTSWNEQFF; CDR3nt: TGTGCCAGCAGGCTATCGCCCACTTCATGGAATGAGCAGTTCTTC
v_gene: TRBV2; d_gene: TRBD1; abundance: NA; j_gene: TRBJ2-5; CDR3aa: CASRKDRGTQETQYF; CDR3nt: TGTGCCAGCAGGAAGGACAGGGGAACTCAAGAGACCCAGTACTTC
v_gene: TRBV5-1; d_gene: NA; abundance: NA; j_gene: TRBJ1-4; CDR3aa: CASSLTMDSGEKLFF; CDR3nt: TGCGCCAGCAGCTTGACGATGGACTCGGGTGAAAAACTGTTTTTT
v_gene: TRBV2; d_gene: NA; abundance: once; j_gene: TRBJ2-7; CDR3aa: CASMRRPTEEQYF; CDR3nt: TGTGCCAGCATGAGGCGACCGACGGAGGAGCAGTACTTC
v_gene: TRBV6-4; d_gene: NA; abundance: NA; j_gene: TRBJ1-4; CDR3aa: CASTNRDRGEKLFF; CDR3nt: TGTGCCAGCACTAACAGGGATCGAGGCGAAAAACTGTTTTTT
v_gene: TRBV29-1; d_gene: NA; abundance: NA; j_gene: TRBJ1-1; CDR3aa: CSAKGSSGDPEAFF; CDR3nt: TGCAGCGCTAAGGGTAGCTCGGGGGACCCTGAAGCTTTCTTT
v_gene: TRBV5-1; d_gene: NA; abundance: NA; j_gene: TRBJ1-2; CDR3aa: CASSFREDGYTF; CDR3nt: TGCGCCAGCAGCTTCCGGGAGGATGGCTACACCTTC
v_gene: TRBV5-1; d_gene: NA; abundance: NA; j_gene: TRBJ2-3; CDR3aa: CASRTQGTSTDTQYF; CDR3nt: TGCGCCAGCAGGACTCAGGGGACTAGCACAGATACGCAGTATTTT
v_gene: TRBV28; d_gene: NA; abundance: NA; j_gene: TRBJ2-3; CDR3aa: CASMGGKGADTQYF; CDR3nt: TGTGCCAGCATGGGCGGTAAAGGTGCAGATACGCAGTATTTT
v_gene: TRBV5-1; d_gene: TRBD1; abundance: NA; j_gene: TRBJ2-5; CDR3aa: CASSLGWGQGGETQYF; CDR3nt: TGCGCCAGCAGCTTGGGCTGGGGACAGGGAGGAGAGACCCAGTACTTC
v_gene: TRBV6-4; d_gene: TRBD1; abundance: NA; j_gene: TRBJ2-1; CDR3aa: CASSYSTGTGGPRKQFF; CDR3nt: TGTGCCAGCAGTTACTCGACGGGGACAGGGGGCCCCCGGAAGCAGTTCTTC
v_gene: TRBV6-1; d_gene: TRBD2; abundance: once; j_gene: TRBJ2-3; CDR3aa: CASSEVPGAGADTQYF; CDR3nt: TGTGCCAGCAGTGAAGTTCCGGGAGCGGGGGCAGATACGCAGTATTTT
v_gene: TRBV7-9; d_gene: NA; abundance: few; j_gene: TRBJ2-3; CDR3aa: CASSLAEGTQYF; CDR3nt: TGTGCCAGCAGCTTAGCCGAGGGCACGCAGTATTTT
v_gene: TRBV27; d_gene: NA; abundance: few; j_gene: TRBJ2-5; CDR3aa: CASKAGLASGAQYF; CDR3nt: TGTGCCAGCAAAGCCGGGCTAGCCTCCGGGGCCCAGTACTTC
v_gene: TRBV7-3; d_gene: TRBD1; abundance: NA; j_gene: TRBJ2-1; CDR3aa: CASSLGPGTGEDNEQFF; CDR3nt: TGTGCCAGCAGCCTAGGTCCCGGGACAGGGGAAGACAATGAGCAGTTCTTC
v_gene: TRBV11-2; d_gene: NA; abundance: NA; j_gene: TRBJ1-6; CDR3aa: CASSLAISSPLHF; CDR3nt: TGTGCCAGCAGCTTAGCGATATCTTCACCCCTCCACTTT